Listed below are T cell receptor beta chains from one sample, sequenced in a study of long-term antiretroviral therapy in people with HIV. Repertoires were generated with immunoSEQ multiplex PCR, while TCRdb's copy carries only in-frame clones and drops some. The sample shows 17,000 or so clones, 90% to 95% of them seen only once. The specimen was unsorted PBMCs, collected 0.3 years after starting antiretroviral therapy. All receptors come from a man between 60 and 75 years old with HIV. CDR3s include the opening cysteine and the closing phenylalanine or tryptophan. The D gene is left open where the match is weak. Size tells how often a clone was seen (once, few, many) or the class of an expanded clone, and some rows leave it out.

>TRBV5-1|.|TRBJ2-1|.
TGCGCCAGCAGCTTGGTCGGTCTTCTCAATGAGCAGTTCTTC
CASSLVGLLNEQFF
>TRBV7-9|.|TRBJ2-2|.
TGTGCCAGCAGCTTAGCCGGGGCCGGGTCCGGGGAGCTGTTTTTT
CASSLAGAGSGELFF
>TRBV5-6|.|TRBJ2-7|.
TGTGCCAGCAGCCTGCCCTCGGGAGAGCAGTACTTC
CASSLPSGEQYF
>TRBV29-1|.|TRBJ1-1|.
TGCAGCGTTGATACGCAGGGTGGTACTGAAGCTTTCTTT
CSVDTQGGTEAFF
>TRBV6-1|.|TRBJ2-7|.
TGTGCCAGCGGTATCGACATGTCCGAGCAGTACTTC
CASGIDMSEQYF
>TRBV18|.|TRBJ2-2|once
TGTGCCAGCTCACCAGTTGGGTACACCGGGGAGCTGTTTTTT
CASSPVGYTGELFF
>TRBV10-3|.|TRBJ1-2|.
TGTGCCATCAGTGGGGACGGAGGGGGTTCGAGCTACACCTTC
CAISGDGGGSSYTF
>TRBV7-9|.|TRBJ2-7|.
TGTGCCAGCAGCCCAATAGGTCGAGGTCCGTACGAGCAGTACTTC
CASSPIGRGPYEQYF
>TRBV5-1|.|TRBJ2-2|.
TGCGCCAGCAGCTTGGGGTGGACCGGGGAGCTGTTTTTT
CASSLGWTGELFF
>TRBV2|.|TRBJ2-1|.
TGTGCCAGCAGTGTACAACTAGGCTGGTTGGAGCAGTTCTTC
CASSVQLGWLEQFF
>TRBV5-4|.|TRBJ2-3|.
TGTGCCAGCAGCTTGGGAGGGACCGGAGATACGCAGTATTTT
CASSLGGTGDTQYF
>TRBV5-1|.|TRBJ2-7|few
TGCGCCAGCAGCTTGGAACAGCTCCCCTACGAGCAGTACTTC
CASSLEQLPYEQYF
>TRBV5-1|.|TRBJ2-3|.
TGCGCCAGCAGCTGGGGGCCGGGGGGCACAGATACGCAGTATTTT
CASSWGPGGTDTQYF
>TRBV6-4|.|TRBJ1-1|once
TGTGCCAGCAGTACAGGGTACAACACTGAAGCTTTCTTT
CASSTGYNTEAFF
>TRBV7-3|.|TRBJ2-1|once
TGTGCCAGCAGCCCCCCCGAGGCGGGAAGCTCCTACAATGAGCAGTTCTTC
CASSPPEAGSSYNEQFF
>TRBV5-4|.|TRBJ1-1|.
TGTGCCAGCAGCTTGGGCGCGGCTGAAGCTTTCTTT
CASSLGAAEAFF